The 26 T cell receptor beta chains presented below share a single source sample, sequenced in a study of cytomegalovirus exposure and HLA in healthy donors. A multiplex PCR was run with 60 Vbeta primers and 13 Jbeta primers. Assay: immunoSEQ multiplex PCR; the TCRdb copy retains only in-frame clones and omits some. The table lists 250,000 or so clones, more than 75% of them singletons, with 1% to 1.5% in the top ten. Material for sequencing was PBMCs. The receptors originated from a human donor in good health.

The V and J genes are TRBV28 and TRBJ1-2; 7 nucleotides agree with TRBD1. The ends lost 5 bases at V and 0 bases at J; junction bases unmatched: 3. The CDR3 extends over 14 amino acids. Germline CDR1 is MDHEN and CDR2 is SYDVKM. The DNA of the CDR3 is TGTGCCAGCAGTCGACAGGGAGCTAACTATGGCTACACCTTC. Translated: CASSRQGANYGYTF.

This chain connects TRBV4-2 to TRBJ2-7, with TRBD2 identical over 11 bases. The CDR3 has 17 residues. Germline CDR1 reads LGHNA; CDR2 reads YNFKEQ. Trimming removed 0 bases from V and 3 bases from J; junction bases left unmatched: 7. CDR3 in DNA: TGTGCCAGCAGCCAAGATCTTACTAGCGGGAGTGTCTACGAGCAGTACTTC. Protein product: CASSQDLTSGSVYEQYF.

This chain joins TRBV25-1 and TRBJ2-1; 16 positions agree with TRBD2. The CDR3 consists of 18 residues. The V and J ends lost 5 bases and 7 bases, in that order; junction bases with no gene match: 11. Per germline, CDR1 MGHDK and CDR2 SYGVNS. CDR3 amino acids: CASSRPGTSGRGVNEQFF. CDR3 DNA sequence: TGTGCCAGCAGTCGCCCGGGGACTAGCGGGAGGGGGGTAAATGAGCAGTTCTTC.

The chain couples TRBV2 to TRBJ1-1; 11 positions agree with TRBD1. The V and J ends lost 3 bases and 6 bases, in that order; junction bases with no gene match: 6. The CDR3 extends over 15 amino acids. Germline lookup yields CDR1 SNHLY and CDR2 FYNNEI. CDR3: CASSDSGQGASEAFF. The CDR3, as DNA: TGTGCCAGCAGTGACAGTGGACAGGGGGCATCTGAAGCTTTCTTT.

The rearrangement uses TRBV6-6 and TRBJ2-7; maybe TRBD1 (5 bases). Trimming removed 6 bases at V and 7 bases at J, with 16 bases between. Germline CDR1 and CDR2: MNHNY and SVGAGI (reference sequence). The CDR3 consists of 13 residues. The DNA of the CDR3 is TGTGCCAGCAGGATCTCGGACATGTCGGAGCAGTACTTC. It encodes CASRISDMSEQYF.

This clone was observed a few times. The V gene is TRBV7-2, the J gene TRBJ2-7; the match to TRBD1 covers 12 bases. The CDR3 totals 15 residues. With V trimmed by 3 bases and J by 4 bases, 4 bases remained unmatched. Germline loops: CDR1 SGHTA, CDR2 FQGNSA. The CDR3 nucleotides are TGTGCCAGCAGCTTTCGGGGACAGGGGGCTTACGAGCAGTACTTC. It encodes CASSFRGQGAYEQYF.

Only one count was recorded for this clone. This chain joins TRBV28 and TRBJ2-3, with 9 bases fitting TRBD2. V shed 4 bases and J 4 bases; nucleotides not matched to a gene: 6. Germline V gene sequence: CDR1 MDHEN, CDR2 SYDVKM. This CDR3 spans 15 amino acids. DNA of the CDR3: TGTGCCAGCAGTTATAGCGGGAGTAGGGCAGATACGCAGTATTTT. Translating it yields CASSYSGSRADTQYF.

In its sample, this clone was seen a few times. The chain employs TRBV7-9 and TRBJ2-2; the match to TRBD2 covers 12 bases. This CDR3 has 18 residues. V was pared by 4 bases and J by 2 bases, with 8 bases of the junction left unmatched. Germline CDR1 SEHNR, CDR2 FQNEAQ (reference sequence). The CDR3 sequence: CASSSQTSGRLNTGELFF. For the CDR3, the DNA is TGTGCCAGCAGCTCCCAGACTAGCGGGAGATTAAACACCGGGGAGCTGTTTTTT.

The CDR3 sequence is CASSLRGLETYEQYF. The CDR3 DNA follows: TGTGCCAGCAGCCTACGGGGACTAGAGACCTACGAGCAGTACTTC. The chain couples TRBV5-5 to TRBJ2-7; 8 bases fit TRBD2. The CDR3 is 15 residues long. The ends lost 4 bases at V and 2 bases at J; junction bases unmatched: 8. The germline V gene encodes CDR1 SGHKS and CDR2 YYEKEE (reference sequence).

The J gene is TRBJ2-2, the V gene TRBV19; 7 positions agree with TRBD1. The germline V gene encodes CDR1 LNHDA and CDR2 SQIVND (reference sequence). The CDR3 sequence is 15 residues long. After removal of 5 bases from V and 5 bases from J, the junction contained 8 bases not matched to a gene. CDR3: CASSLVGQLTGELFF. CDR3 bases: TGTGCCAGTAGTCTCGTGGGACAGCTTACCGGGGAGCTGTTTTTT.

V gene TRBV21-1 combines with J gene TRBJ2-5; TRBD1 was called by the table and not checked on the DNA. TRBV21-1 is annotated as a pseudogene. The CDR3 runs to 17 residues. CDR3 DNA: TGTGCCAGCAGCAACCCTGACAGGGGGCCCCGCCAAGAGACCCAGTACTTC. Protein product: CASSNPDRGPRQETQYF.

V gene TRBV7-3 combines with J gene TRBJ2-5; 7 nucleotides match TRBD1. CDR1 and CDR2 from the germline V gene are SGHTA and FQGTGA. The CDR3 is made up of 14 amino acids. V was pared by 5 bases and J by 2 bases, with 5 bases of the junction left unmatched. This chain's CDR3 is CASSPPGQQETQYF. The CDR3 nucleotides are TGTGCCAGCAGCCCCCCGGGACAGCAAGAGACCCAGTACTTC.

CDR3 sequence reads: CASSLGSTGGVNTEAFF. The CDR3 coding sequence is TGTGCCAGCAGTTTAGGGTCGACAGGGGGCGTTAATACGGAAGCTTTCTTT. The chain uses TRBV27 and TRBJ1-1, with 10 bases lining up with TRBD1. From germline, CDR1 is MNHEY and CDR2 SMNVEV (reference sequence). The CDR3 covers 17 residues. The J segment lost 8 bases and the V segment lost 2 bases, leaving 14 bases of the junction unmatched.

V and J are TRBV10-1 and TRBJ2-1; D not certain. Germline values: CDR1 WNHNN, CDR2 SYGVQD (reference sequence). V lost 0 bases, J lost 4 bases, and 4 bases lay in between. The CDR3 sequence is 13 residues long. The CDR3 here is CASSESSYNEQFF. The CDR3 DNA reads TGCGCCAGCAGTGAGTCGAGTTACAATGAGCAGTTCTTC.

The rearrangement joins TRBV30 to TRBJ2-1; no definite D call. The CDR3 runs to 11 residues. The V gene lost 2 bases and the J gene lost 5 bases, with 4 bases spanning the gap. Germline V CDR1 and CDR2: GTSNPN, SVGIG (reference sequence). CDR3: CAWSLNNEQFF. The CDR3 nucleotides are TGTGCCTGGAGTTTAAACAATGAGCAGTTCTTC.

The chain recombines TRBV23-1 with TRBJ2-7; 7 bases line up with TRBD1. TRBV23-1 is designated an ORF whose function remains uncertain. Trimming removed 4 bases from V and 4 bases from J; junction bases left unmatched: 7. This CDR3 has 14 amino acids. Here the CDR3 DNA reads TGCGCCAGCAGTCCTGGACAGGAGGTTTACGAGCAGTACTTC. It specifies CASSPGQEVYEQYF.

The chain links TRBV10-1 to TRBJ2-3, with no clear D. The CDR3 is 13 residues long. CDR1 is WNHNN, CDR2 SYGVQD, per germline (reference sequence). The V end was cut by 8 bases, the J end by 3 bases, with 12 bases between. The CDR3 DNA follows: TGCGCCAGCCCCATGGAGACGACAGATACGCAGTATTTT. Translation gives CASPMETTDTQYF.

This chain links TRBV9 with TRBJ2-1, with 10 bases lining up with TRBD2. The CDR3 contains 16 residues. The junction had 9 bases not matched to a gene; V was cut back by 3 bases and J by 6 bases. The germline V gene encodes CDR1 SGDLS and CDR2 YYNGEE. The CDR3 sequence: CASSASGRVGGNEQFF. CDR3 DNA: TGTGCCAGCAGCGCTAGCGGGAGAGTCGGCGGCAATGAGCAGTTCTTC.

V usage is TRBV4-1 and J usage is TRBJ2-2; D is ambiguous. Trimming took 1 base from V and 5 from J, leaving 2 bases between them. There are 12 residues in the CDR3. Germline lookup yields CDR1 MGHRA and CDR2 YSYEKL. The CDR3 nucleotides read TGCGCCAGCAGCCAAGTAACCGGGGAGCTGTTTTTT. It is translated as CASSQVTGELFF.

The chain links TRBV5-5 to TRBJ2-7; 10 bases agree with TRBD2. CDR1 is SGHKS, CDR2 YYEKEE, per germline (reference sequence). J gave up 5 bases and V 3 bases, and 5 bases lay outside the gene matches. The CDR3 runs 14 residues. Here the CDR3 reads CASSWASGSNEQYF. CDR3 nucleotide sequence: TGTGCCAGCAGCTGGGCTAGCGGGAGTAACGAGCAGTACTTC.

This sequence joins TRBV6-6 and TRBJ2-5; D unresolved. In germline, CDR1 is MNHNY, CDR2 SVGAGI (reference sequence). The CDR3 runs to 13 residues. V was trimmed by 6 bases and J by 5 bases, leaving 13 bases between them. The DNA of the CDR3 is TGTGCCAGCAGCCCGGGTGCCCGTGAGACCCAGTACTTC. Translated, it gives CASSPGARETQYF.

The V and J genes are TRBV6-1 and TRBJ2-2; 7 bases match TRBD2. From germline, CDR1 is MNHNS and CDR2 SASEGT. The CDR3 contains 15 residues. The CDR3 region has the DNA TGTGTCACCAGCGGTGGGAGGGCCTTCTCCGGGGAGCTGTTTTTT. This gives the protein CVTSGGRAFSGELFF.

The V and J genes are TRBV18 and TRBJ1-2; D unresolved. Trimming stripped 3 bases from V and 0 bases from J, with 17 bases between. CDR3 length equals 17 residues. From germline, CDR1 is KGHSH and CDR2 LQKENI. The CDR3 DNA sequence: TGTGCCAGCTCACCGCCCGGAGTAGGGAGAACTAACTATGGCTACACCTTC. This gives the protein CASSPPGVGRTNYGYTF.

The V gene is TRBV29-1, the J gene TRBJ2-4, with D unresolved. The CDR3 consists of 14 residues. The V end was cut by 5 bases, the J end by 0 bases, with 11 bases between. Germline loops: CDR1 SQVTM, CDR2 ANQGSEA. The CDR3 loop is CSVLASSAKNIQYF. The CDR3 coding sequence is TGCAGCGTTTTGGCCTCCTCAGCCAAAAACATTCAGTACTTC.

V usage is TRBV7-2 and J usage is TRBJ2-6; D call uncertain. Germline V CDR1 and CDR2: SGHTA, FQGNSA. The CDR3 length is 13 residues. Deletions cut 5 bases from V and 4 bases from J, with 6 bases between. The CDR3 DNA follows: TGTGCCAGCAGCCCCCTCGGGGCCAACGTCCTGACTTTC. Translating it yields CASSPLGANVLTF. The whole variable domain, filled in from reference TRBV7-2 and TRBJ2-6, reads GAGVSQSPSNKVTEKGKDVELRCDPISGHTALYWYRQSLGQGLEFLIYFQGNSAPDKSGLPSDRFSAERTGGSVSTLTIQRTQQEDSAVYLCASSPLGANVLTFGAGSRLTVL.

This chain links TRBV9 with TRBJ2-7, with no clear D. CDR1 is SGDLS, CDR2 YYNGEE, per germline. The CDR3 has 13 amino acids. Trimming pared 0 bases from V and 2 bases from J, leaving 6 bases between. The DNA for the CDR3 is TGTGCCAGCAGCGTAGCTTCTACCTACGAGCAGTACTTC. It codes for CASSVASTYEQYF.